Given below is one T cell receptor beta chain in context. The data were obtained in a study of T cell changes during pregnancy in multiple sclerosis. Only in-frame clones appear in the TCRdb table, and some are missing; sequencing was by immunoSEQ multiplex PCR. The data show about 60,000 clones, around 93% seen once. The specimen was peripheral blood, collected in the first trimester of pregnancy. The clonotype originates from a female donor with multiple sclerosis, enrolled in a pregnancy study.

The CDR3 DNA follows: TGTGCCAGCAGCGTAGGGCTGACAGGGGTTGAAAAACTGTTTTTT. Amino acids: CASSVGLTGVEKLFF. This rearrangement joins TRBV9 to TRBJ1-4; 8 bases map to TRBD1. V was clipped by 0 bases and J by 7 bases; unmatched bases: 5. Looked up from germline, CDR1 is SGDLS and CDR2 is YYNGEE. This CDR3 comprises 15 residues.